The clone carrying this TCR beta chain has ten or more counts. This entry is derived from a study of T cells after posttransplantation cyclophosphamide. Cyclophosphamide on days +3 and +4 followed busulfan-fludarabine conditioning and a marrow graft. CDR1 is MDHEN and CDR2 is SYDVKM in the germline V gene. The junction had 9 bases not matched to a gene; V was cut back by 7 bases and J by 2 bases. There are 15 residues in the CDR3. This table comes from immunoSEQ multiplex PCR, and its TCRdb copy is limited to in-frame clones, with some not included. The table lists roughly 3,400 clones, with no singletons.

The sample consisted of PBMCs, taken after allogeneic stem cell transplant with posttransplant cyclophosphamide. This receptor was taken from a male patient between 25 and 40 years old who received an allogeneic stem cell transplant from a related donor, was CMV-positive, and had acute GVHD only. Some T cells may arise from the graft donor. V and J are TRBV28 and TRBJ1-2; 8 nucleotides match TRBD1. CDR3 sequence (DNA): TGTGCCAGCACCAACGTGGCAGGGGGCAACTATGGCTACACCTTC. This gives the protein CASTNVAGGNYGYTF.